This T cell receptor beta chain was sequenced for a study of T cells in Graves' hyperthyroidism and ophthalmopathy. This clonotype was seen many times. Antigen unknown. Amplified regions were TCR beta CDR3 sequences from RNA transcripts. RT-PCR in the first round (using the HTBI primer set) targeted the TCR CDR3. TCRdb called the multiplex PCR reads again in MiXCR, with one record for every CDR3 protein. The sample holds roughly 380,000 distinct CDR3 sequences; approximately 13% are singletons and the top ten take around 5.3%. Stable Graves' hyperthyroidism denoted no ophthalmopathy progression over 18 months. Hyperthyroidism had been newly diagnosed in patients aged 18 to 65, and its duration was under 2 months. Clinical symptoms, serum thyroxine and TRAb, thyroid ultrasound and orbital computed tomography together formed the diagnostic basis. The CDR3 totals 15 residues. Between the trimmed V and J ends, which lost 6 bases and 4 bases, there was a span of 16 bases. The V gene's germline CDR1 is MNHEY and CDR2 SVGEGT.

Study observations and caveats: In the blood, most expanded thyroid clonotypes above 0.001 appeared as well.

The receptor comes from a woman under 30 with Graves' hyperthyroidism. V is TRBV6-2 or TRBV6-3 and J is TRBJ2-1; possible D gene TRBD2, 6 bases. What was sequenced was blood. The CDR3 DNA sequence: TGTGCCAGCAGGGGGAGGATGGCCCATTACAATGAGCAGTTCTTC. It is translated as CASRGRMAHYNEQFF.